This T cell receptor beta chain was obtained from a study of early T cells in non-severe SARS-CoV-2 infection listed by TCRdb under 2021. In terms of the full investigation: Because TCR sequencing was done on bulk RNA from unsorted whole blood, the alpha and beta chains could not be paired. Results the study describes overall, beyond this receptor: VDJdb matching was skewed toward anti-spike CD8 responses and likely underestimated virus-specific expansions by missing private and CD4 specificities.

This clonotype has only a few counts. The target of this receptor is not known. Per-base qualities were not stored, and no clone one base away is much larger. Library preparation was by 5' RACE. TCRdb shows the sequencer as NextSeq 500. Unique molecular identifiers were attached to individual cDNA molecules in the TCR library protocol so that sequencing error and PCR bias could be corrected. Both TCR alpha and beta chains were sequenced, and tight co-correlation was observed between alpha and beta sequence abundances in each sample. The paper's processing steps were these. Decombinator V4 was used to annotate the V gene, J gene and CDR3 of the TCR sequences. Expanded TCRs were defined as changing significantly between any two time points under a Poisson model with p below 0.0001. TCR abundances were normalised to the total number of TCRs sequenced per sample and were expressed as counts per million. TRAV1-2 paired with TRAJ12, TRAJ20 or TRAJ33 defined MAIT TCRs, while TRAV10 paired with TRAJ18 defined iNKT TCRs. VDJdb, accessed 1 November 2021, was searched for CMV, EBV and SARS-CoV-2 annotated TCRs, excluding TCRs annotated for multiple antigens. TCRdb handled the public reads itself, with Q25 trimming in fastp and clone calling in MiXCR, and kept productive beta chains. Entries that share a CDR3 protein sequence are merged under the most common genes and DNA. These V and J calls rely on TCRdb rather than the paper's analysis. The sample table contains around 70,000 distinct CDR3 sequences; only one count was recorded for 9.5% to 15% of them. Clones ranked in the top ten supply approximately 4.9% of the sample.

Relative to germline, V is 6 bases shorter and J is 3 bases shorter, with 15 bases between their ends. The CDR3 runs 14 residues from the cysteine to the phenylalanine. CDR3 DNA only is kept here, 42 bases in frame from base 1. CDR1 and CDR2 are drawn from the germline V gene (reference sequence): MNHNY, SVGAGI. A case-control design nested within a healthcare worker cohort in London, UK, was used, with weekly nasopharyngeal swab PCR tests and blood sampling performed. Healthcare workers were enrolled in the week of the UK lockdown, from 23 to 31 March 2020, and were followed every week for up to roughly 16 weeks.

Recombination linked TRBV6-6 to TRBJ2-7; tentative D gene TRBD1, with 7 bases matching. The clonotype originates from an adult who was a healthcare worker with PCR-confirmed SARS-CoV-2 infection or an uninfected control (not recorded which). Sequencing input: whole blood. The DNA reads TGTGCCAGCAGGGGGGGACAGATAAACTACGAGCAGTACTTC. Its amino acids are CASRGGQINYEQYF.